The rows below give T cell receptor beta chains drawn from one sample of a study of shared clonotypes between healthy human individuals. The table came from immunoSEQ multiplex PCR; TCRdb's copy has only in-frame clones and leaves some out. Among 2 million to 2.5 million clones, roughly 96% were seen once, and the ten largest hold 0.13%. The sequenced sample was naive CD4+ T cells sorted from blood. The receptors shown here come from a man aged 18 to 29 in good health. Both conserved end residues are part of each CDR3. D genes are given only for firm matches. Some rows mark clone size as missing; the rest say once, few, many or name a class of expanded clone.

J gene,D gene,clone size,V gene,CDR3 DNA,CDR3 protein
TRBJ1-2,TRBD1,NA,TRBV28,TGTGCCAGCAGGTTAGGGACAGGGGCTTTTTATGGCTACACCTTC,CASRLGTGAFYGYTF
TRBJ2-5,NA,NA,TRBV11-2,TGTGCCAGCAGCTTAGTGGGGGGCCGGGAGACCCAGTACTTC,CASSLVGGRETQYF
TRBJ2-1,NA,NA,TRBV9,TGTGCCAGCAGCGTAGCTCCCACGGGGGTCTCCTACAATGAGCAGTTCTTC,CASSVAPTGVSYNEQFF
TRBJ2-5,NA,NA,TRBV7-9,TGTGCCAGCAGCTCTCCCGGGCAGGGCTACCAAGAGACCCAGTACTTC,CASSSPGQGYQETQYF
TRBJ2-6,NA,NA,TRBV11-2,TGTGCCAGCAGCATATTGAAATCTGGGGCCAACGTCCTGACTTTC,CASSILKSGANVLTF
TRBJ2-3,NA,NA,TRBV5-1,TGCGCCACCGTTTTAATCACGCAGTATTTT,CATVLITQYF
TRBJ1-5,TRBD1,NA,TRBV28,TGTGCCAGCAGTTTACCGACAGGGGCTATCAATCAGCCCCAGCATTTT,CASSLPTGAINQPQHF
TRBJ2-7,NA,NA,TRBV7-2,TGTGCCAGCAGCTCCCGCGGGGGCGGGGGTGCCTACGAGCAGTACTTC,CASSSRGGGGAYEQYF
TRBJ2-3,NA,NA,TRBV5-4,TGTGCCAGCAGCTTGGGGTCCGCAGATACGCAGTATTTT,CASSLGSADTQYF
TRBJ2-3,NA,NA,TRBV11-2,TGTGCCAGCAGCTCCACCAGCTCGGATACGCAGTATTTT,CASSSTSSDTQYF
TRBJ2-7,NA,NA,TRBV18,TGTGCCAGCTCACCTTTACCCAGTTCCTACGAGCAGTACTTC,CASSPLPSSYEQYF
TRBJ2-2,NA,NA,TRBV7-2,TGTGCCAGCAGCTTAGTACAGGTCCCCAACACCGGGGAGCTGTTTTTT,CASSLVQVPNTGELFF
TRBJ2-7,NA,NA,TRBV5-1,TGCGCCAGCACCCAAGGGGGGCCGGACGAGCAGTACTTC,CASTQGGPDEQYF
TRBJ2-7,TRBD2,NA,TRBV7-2,TGTGCCAGCAGCCCCGGGGGGAGCTCCTACGAGCAGTACTTC,CASSPGGSSYEQYF
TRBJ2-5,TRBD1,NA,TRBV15,TGTGCCACCAGCAGAGATCAGGGGGCGGTGGAGACCCAGTACTTC,CATSRDQGAVETQYF
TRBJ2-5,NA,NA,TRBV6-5,TGTGCCAGCAGTTGGGGTAGCGCCGGGAGAAAGACCCAGTACTTC,CASSWGSAGRKTQYF
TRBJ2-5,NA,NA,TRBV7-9,TGTGCCAGCAGCCAGGACAGTTCCTTCCAAGAGACCCAGTACTTC,CASSQDSSFQETQYF
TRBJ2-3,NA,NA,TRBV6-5,TGTGCCAGCAGTAGAGGGCGGTCCACAGATACGCAGTATTTT,CASSRGRSTDTQYF
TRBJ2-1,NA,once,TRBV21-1,TGTGCCAGCAGCTCCGGGCTAGCGGCTAACAATGAGCAGTTCTTC,CASSSGLAANNEQFF
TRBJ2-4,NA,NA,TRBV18,TGTGCCAGCTCACCAGGTAGAGGGGGCATTCAGTACTTC,CASSPGRGGIQYF
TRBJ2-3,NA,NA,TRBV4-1,TGCGCCAGCAGCCAACTTTACTTGACCGTCTCTAGCACAGATACGCAGTATTTT,CASSQLYLTVSSTDTQYF
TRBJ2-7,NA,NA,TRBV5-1,TGCGCCAGCAGCTTGGGAAGGGGAAGCGAGCAGTACTTC,CASSLGRGSEQYF
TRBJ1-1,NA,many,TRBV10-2,TGCGCCAGCAGTGAGAGGTGGACTGAAGCTTTCTTT,CASSERWTEAFF
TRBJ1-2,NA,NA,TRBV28,TGTGCCAGCAGTTTGGCAGGGAAGTCTAACTATGGCTACACCTTC,CASSLAGKSNYGYTF
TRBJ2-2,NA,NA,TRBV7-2,TGTGCCAGCAGCATTTACACCAACACCGGGGAGCTGTTTTTT,CASSIYTNTGELFF